The rows below give T cell receptor beta chains drawn from one sample of a study of blood T cell repertoires in COVID-19. Method: immunoSEQ multiplex PCR; TCRdb's copy keeps in-frame clones and lacks some. The sample yields 84,000 or so clones, around four fifths seen once. Sequenced material: peripheral blood. The receptors shown here come from a woman in her 70s with active or convalescent COVID-19. The CDR3 runs from the conserved cysteine through the conserved F or W. The D gene is left open where the match is weak. Where a row states a size, it is once, few, many or the class of an expanded clone; other rows omit it.

v_gene	abundance	d_gene	j_gene	CDR3nt	CDR3aa
TRBV19	NA	NA	TRBJ2-1	TGTGCCAGTAGTATGACTAGGTGGGACCCTAGCAATGAGCAGTTCTTC	CASSMTRWDPSNEQFF
TRBV5-1	NA	TRBD1	TRBJ1-1	TGCGCCAGCAGCTTACTGACAGGGAGCAACACTGAAGCTTTCTTT	CASSLLTGSNTEAFF
TRBV6-2/TRBV6-3	few	NA	TRBJ1-1	TGTGCCAGCAGTTTTCGGGGACTTCTGAACACTGAAGCTTTCTTT	CASSFRGLLNTEAFF
TRBV5-4	NA	TRBD2	TRBJ2-3	TGTGCCAGCAGCTTGCGGGGGGGGTATCTGGATACGCAGTATTTT	CASSLRGGYLDTQYF
TRBV19	NA	TRBD1	TRBJ1-1	TGTGCCAGCTCCCCTGACAGGGTGAACACTGAAGCTTTCTTT	CASSPDRVNTEAFF
TRBV2	NA	NA	TRBJ1-3	TGTGCCAGCAGTGAAGGGCCGAAAGGGACTCAATCTACCATATATTTT	CASSEGPKGTQSTIYF
TRBV6-5	NA	TRBD1	TRBJ1-2	TGTGCCGTCAGGGGGGCTTATGGCTACACCTTC	CAVRGAYGYTF
TRBV24-1	NA	TRBD1	TRBJ2-6	TGTGCCACCAGTGCCAAACAGGGGAAAAGCTCTGGGGCCAACGTCCTGACTTTC	CATSAKQGKSSGANVLTF
TRBV2	NA	TRBD1	TRBJ2-7	TGTGCCAGCAGTGGACAGGGGAGATTAGGCTACGAGCAGTACTTC	CASSGQGRLGYEQYF
TRBV7-2	NA	TRBD2	TRBJ2-1	TGTGCCAGCAGCCCTCGGGCGGGAGCCGATGAGCAGTTCTTC	CASSPRAGADEQFF
TRBV4-3	NA	NA	TRBJ2-2	TGCGCCAGCAGCCAAGATCTCGGTTTTGGAGAGATTTTT	CASSQDLGFGEIF
TRBV5-1	NA	NA	TRBJ1-1	TGCGCCAGCAGCTTCATACAGAACACTGAAGCTTTCTTT	CASSFIQNTEAFF
TRBV5-1	NA	TRBD2	TRBJ2-4	TGCGCCAGCAGCACGGCGGGGGGTGCCCGAAACATTCAGTACTTC	CASSTAGGARNIQYF
TRBV6-1	once	TRBD1	TRBJ2-4	TGTGCCAGCAGTGAAGCTAGGACAGGGGGAAACATTCAGTACTTC	CASSEARTGGNIQYF
TRBV28	NA	NA	TRBJ1-6	TGTGCCAGCAGTTTATCTCACAGCTCCTATAATTCACCCCTCCACTTT	CASSLSHSSYNSPLHF
TRBV21-1	NA	NA	TRBJ2-7	TGTGCCAGAACCCGATCCAGCTACGAGCAGTACTTC	CARTRSSYEQYF